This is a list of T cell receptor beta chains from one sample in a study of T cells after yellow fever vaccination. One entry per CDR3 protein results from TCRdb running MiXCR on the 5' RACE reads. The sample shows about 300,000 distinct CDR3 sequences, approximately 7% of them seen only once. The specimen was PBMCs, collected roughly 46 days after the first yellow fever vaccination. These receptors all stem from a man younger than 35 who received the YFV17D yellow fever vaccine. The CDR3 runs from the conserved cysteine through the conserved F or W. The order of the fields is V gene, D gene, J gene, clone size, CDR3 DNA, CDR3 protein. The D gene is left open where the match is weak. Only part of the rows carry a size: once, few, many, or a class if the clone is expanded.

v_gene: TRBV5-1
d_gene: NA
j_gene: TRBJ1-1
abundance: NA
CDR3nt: TGCGCCAGCAGCTTGAGGACAGAGAACACTGAAGCTTTCTTT
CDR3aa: CASSLRTENTEAFF

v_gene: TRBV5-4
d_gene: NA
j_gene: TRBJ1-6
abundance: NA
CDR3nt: TGTGCCAGCAGCCGCCGGGCCTCTAATTCACCCCTCCACTTT
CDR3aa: CASSRRASNSPLHF

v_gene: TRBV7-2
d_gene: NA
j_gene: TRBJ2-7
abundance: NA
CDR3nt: TGTGCCAGCAGCTTACTAAAGGGGGAACGGCAGTACTTC
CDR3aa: CASSLLKGERQYF

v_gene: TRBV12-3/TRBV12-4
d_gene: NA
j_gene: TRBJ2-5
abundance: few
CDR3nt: TGTGCCAGCAGTCCACGCGGACAGCTAGTTTGGGAGACCCAGTACTTC
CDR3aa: CASSPRGQLVWETQYF

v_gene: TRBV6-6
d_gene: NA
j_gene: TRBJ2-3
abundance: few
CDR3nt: TGTGCCAGCAGTTACACCCAGGGGGGTGCAGATACGCAGTATTTT
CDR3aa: CASSYTQGGADTQYF

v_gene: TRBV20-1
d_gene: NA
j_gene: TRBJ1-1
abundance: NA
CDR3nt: TGCAGTGCTAGAGATTGGGCGGGCGGACCGTTGGGCACTGAAGCTTTCTTT
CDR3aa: CSARDWAGGPLGTEAFF

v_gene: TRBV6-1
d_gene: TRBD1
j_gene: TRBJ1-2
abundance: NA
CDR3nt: TGTGCCAGCGGGAACAGGGGTCCCTATGGCTACACCTTC
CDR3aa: CASGNRGPYGYTF

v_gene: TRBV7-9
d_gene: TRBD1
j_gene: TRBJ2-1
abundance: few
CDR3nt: TGTGCCAGCAGCTTAGGGACAGGGTCTGAGCAGTTCTTC
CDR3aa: CASSLGTGSEQFF

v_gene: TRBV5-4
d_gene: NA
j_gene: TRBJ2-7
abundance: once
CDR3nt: TGTGCCAGCAGCGGGCGGCGGGTTGGAACCTACGAGCAGTACTTC
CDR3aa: CASSGRRVGTYEQYF

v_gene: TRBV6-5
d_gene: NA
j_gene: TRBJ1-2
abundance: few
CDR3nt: TGTGCCAGCAGTTACCTCCGCGGGGTGGGTGGCTACACCTTC
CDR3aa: CASSYLRGVGGYTF

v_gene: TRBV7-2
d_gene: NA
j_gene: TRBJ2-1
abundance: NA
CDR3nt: TGTGCCAGCAGCTTAGTTTGGTTCAACAATGAGCAGTTCTTC
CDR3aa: CASSLVWFNNEQFF

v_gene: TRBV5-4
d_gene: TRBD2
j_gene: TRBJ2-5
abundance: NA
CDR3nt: TGTGCCAGCAGCATAGCGGGGACGGAGACCCAGTACTTC
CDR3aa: CASSIAGTETQYF

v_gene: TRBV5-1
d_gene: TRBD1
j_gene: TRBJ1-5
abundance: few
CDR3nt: TGCGCCACCAGGGACAGGCGCCAGCCCCAGCATTTT
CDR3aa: CATRDRRQPQHF

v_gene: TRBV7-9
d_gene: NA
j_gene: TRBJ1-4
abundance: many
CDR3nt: TGTGCCAGCAGCTTCACCCAGGGTAATGAAAAACTGTTTTTT
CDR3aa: CASSFTQGNEKLFF

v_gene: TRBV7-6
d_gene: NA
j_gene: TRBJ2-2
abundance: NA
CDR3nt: TGTGCCAGCAGCCAAGACCCCAGGGCGGGTTGGACCGGGGAGCTGTTTTTT
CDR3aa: CASSQDPRAGWTGELFF

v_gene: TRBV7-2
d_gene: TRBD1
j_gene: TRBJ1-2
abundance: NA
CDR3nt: TGTGCCAGCAGACTTGACAGGGCAGGAAACTATGGCTACACCTTC
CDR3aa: CASRLDRAGNYGYTF

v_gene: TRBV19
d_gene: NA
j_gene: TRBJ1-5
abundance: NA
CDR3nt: TGTGCCAGTAGTATTCTGTTTAGCAATCAGCCCCAGCATTTT
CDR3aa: CASSILFSNQPQHF